One sample yielded the 27 T cell receptor beta chains listed below, sequenced in a study of T cell repertoires in cytomegalovirus infection. From the reads, TCRdb called clonotypes with MiXCR, one entry per CDR3 protein. This sample has fewer than 250,000 distinct CDR3 sequences, with approximately 13% found just once. Sequenced sample: PBMCs. The receptor set was obtained from a human donor in good health (CMV status not recorded). Some clones in this sample may be carry-over from other donors' samples.

This clonotype was observed at least ten times. The chain joins TRBV7-2 to TRBJ2-5; D call uncertain. The ends were cut back, 1 base at V and 1 base at J, with 19 bases in the middle. Per germline, CDR1 SGHTA and CDR2 FQGNSA. The CDR3 is 18 amino acids. CDR3 amino acids: CASSLDALGSPLQETQYF. The CDR3 DNA sequence: TGTGCCAGCAGCTTAGATGCCCTAGGCTCGCCCCTCCAAGAGACCCAGTACTTC.

This clonotype was recorded a few times. The chain carries TRBV6-2 or TRBV6-3 and TRBJ1-4, with D hard to call. Trimming left V 2 bases short and J 8 bases short, with 9 bases between. The CDR3 covers 13 residues. Germline CDR1 reads MNHEY; CDR2 reads SVGEGT. The CDR3 DNA reads as TGTGCCAGCAGTTACGACGAAACGGAAAAACTGTTTTTT. This encodes CASSYDETEKLFF.

The sample holds many counts of this clonotype. The rearrangement joins TRBV7-3 to TRBJ2-7; tentative D call: TRBD2 (5 bases). Per the germline V gene, CDR1 is SGHTA and CDR2 is FQGTGA. Trimming took 4 bases from V and 2 from J, leaving 9 bases between them. This CDR3 contains 13 residues. The CDR3 region is CASSSGLTYEQYF. The DNA for the CDR3 is TGTGCCAGCAGCTCCGGACTGACCTACGAGCAGTACTTC.

This clonotype was found many times. V and J are TRBV7-2 and TRBJ2-7; TRBD2 is a possible D gene (6 bases). CDR1 is SGHTA, CDR2 FQGNSA, per germline. V was clipped by 5 bases and J by 0 bases, with 20 bases between them. This CDR3 is built from 17 residues. The CDR3 sequence: CASSRVGGSGTSYEQYF. The CDR3 DNA sequence: TGTGCCAGCAGCCGTGTGGGAGGTAGCGGCACCTCCTACGAGCAGTACTTC.

Many counts were recorded for this clonotype. This rearrangement joins TRBV7-2 to TRBJ2-1, with 10 bases identical to TRBD2. With 3 bases clipped from V and 6 bases from J, the junction kept 5 bases outside the gene matches. CDR1 is SGHTA, CDR2 FQGNSA, per germline. The CDR3 covers 15 residues. The CDR3 coding sequence is TGTGCCAGCAGCTTTCCCCTAGCGGGAGCCAATGAGCAGTTCTTC. Amino acids: CASSFPLAGANEQFF.

This clonotype was detected many times. The chain links TRBV20-1 to TRBJ2-1; TRBD2 aligns across 10 bases. V trimming: 3 bases; J trimming: 7 bases; junction bases outside the gene matches: 15. CDR3 length equals 17 residues. Germline V lookup: CDR1 DFQATT, CDR2 SNEGSKA (reference sequence). The CDR3 DNA sequence: TGCAGTGCTAGTTCGTCACTAGCGGGACGTTTGGGGAATGAGCAGTTCTTC. It codes for CSASSSLAGRLGNEQFF.

Regarding this clonotype: A much larger clone lies a single base off, so this may be a read error. The chain links TRBV14 to TRBJ2-1; no reliable D call. This CDR3 region has 16 residues. Between the trimmed V and J ends, which lost 0 bases and 3 bases, there was a span of 12 bases. Germline assignment: CDR1 SGHDN and CDR2 FVKESK. In DNA, the CDR3 is TGTGCCAGCAGCCAAGACTCAAGGGTATACTACAATGAGCAGTTCTTC. This sequence encodes CASSQDSRVYYNEQFF.

This clonotype was seen more than once but under ten times. The J gene is TRBJ1-4, the V gene TRBV6-2 or TRBV6-3; no clear D gene. This CDR3 contains 15 residues. Germline assignment: CDR1 MNHEY and CDR2 SVGEGT. V lost 5 bases and J lost 4, with 14 bases in between. The CDR3 region has the DNA TGTGCCAGCAGTCCCGGGAGGACCTATAATGAAAAACTGTTTTTT. Translated, it gives CASSPGRTYNEKLFF.

The chain links TRBV6-5 to TRBJ2-7; TRBD1 agrees at 8 bases. The length of the CDR3 is 12 residues. Looked up from germline, CDR1 is MNHEY and CDR2 is SVGAGI. V trimming: 4 bases; J trimming: 7 bases; junction bases outside the gene matches: 3. The CDR3 bases are TGTGCCAGCAGTTGGACAGGGAAAGAGCAGTACTTC. As protein: CASSWTGKEQYF.

The table lists this clonotype with a few counts. V usage is TRBV19 and J usage is TRBJ1-2; possibly TRBD1 for D (5 bases). Germline loops: CDR1 LNHDA, CDR2 SQIVND (reference sequence). CDR3 length: 14 amino acids. V lost 0 bases to trimming and J lost 7 bases, with 12 bases between them. The CDR3: CASSIDRDRSGYTF. DNA of the CDR3: TGTGCCAGTAGTATAGACAGGGATCGAAGTGGCTACACCTTC.

This chain connects TRBV14 to TRBJ1-1; unclear D gene. Germline-derived CDR1 and CDR2 are SGHDN and FVKESK. The CDR3 runs 14 residues. The ends were cut back, 0 bases at V and 7 bases at J, with 12 bases in the middle. The CDR3: CASSQDRVAGEAFF. The CDR3 nucleotides read TGTGCCAGCAGCCAAGATCGAGTGGCCGGTGAAGCTTTCTTT.

This chain joins TRBV10-3 and TRBJ1-2; no reliable D call. Per germline, CDR1 ENHRY and CDR2 SYGVKD. CDR3 length equals 10 residues. Trimming shortened V by 11 bases and J by 5 bases, and 9 bases separated the two germline ends. The chain's CDR3 is CAAGEYGYTF. The CDR3 region has the DNA TGTGCCGCCGGGGAGTATGGCTACACCTTC.

This clonotype occurred many times. CDR3 nucleotide sequence: TGTGCCAGCAGTTTAGGTCAGGGAGGGGGTTATAGCAATCAGCCCCAGCATTTT. Its translation is CASSLGQGGGYSNQPQHF. The chain has TRBV28 and TRBJ1-5; perhaps TRBD1 as D (6 bases). Trimming removed 2 bases from V and 0 bases from J, with 17 bases in between. This CDR3 is 18 amino acids long. CDR1 and CDR2 (germline): MDHEN, SYDVKM. Looking up the rest from reference TRBV28 and TRBJ1-5 gives the full variable domain: DVKVTQSSRYLVKRTGEKVFLECVQDMDHENMFWYRQDPGLGLRLIYFSYDVKMKEKGDIPEGYSVSREKKERFSLILESASTNQTSMYLCASSLGQGGGYSNQPQHFGDGTRLSIL.

This clonotype was found many times. V gene TRBV12-5 combines with J gene TRBJ2-5; TRBD1 matches at 8 bases. Germline V CDR1 and CDR2: LGHNT, FRNRAP. The junction had 8 bases not matched to a gene; V was cut back by 6 bases and J by 5 bases. The CDR3 totals 14 residues. The CDR3 loop reads CASGPTGVGETQYF. CDR3 DNA: TGTGCTAGTGGCCCGACAGGGGTAGGGGAGACCCAGTACTTC.

This clonotype was seen many times. The chain is built from TRBV6-2 or TRBV6-3 and TRBJ1-5; 10 bases match TRBD1. The CDR3 is made up of 12 amino acids. Per the germline V gene, CDR1 is MNHEY and CDR2 is SVGEGT. J was trimmed by 9 bases and V by 6 bases; bases with no gene match: 2. CDR3 nucleotides: TGTGCCAGCAGGGACAGGGGGAGGCCCCAGCATTTT. Its protein is CASRDRGRPQHF.

This clonotype was counted at least ten times. The CDR3 is CASSFPSGSSYEQYF. Written as DNA, the CDR3 is TGTGCCAGCAGTTTTCCTAGCGGAAGCTCCTACGAGCAGTACTTC. The rearrangement links TRBV6-2 or TRBV6-3 to TRBJ2-7, with TRBD2 matching over 7 bases. The germline gives CDR1 MNHEY, CDR2 SVGEGT. V dropped 4 bases and J dropped 0; count of bases not matched to a gene: 6. CDR3 length equals 15 residues.

This clonotype was detected only a few times. V and J are TRBV29-1 and TRBJ1-2; TRBD1 might be the D (6 bases). With 2 bases removed from V and 3 bases from J, the gap between germline ends came to 13 bases. Germline loops: CDR1 SQVTM, CDR2 ANQGSEA. The CDR3 is 14 amino acids. CDR3 in DNA: TGCAGCGTTGAAACGCCGGGGGCTGACTATGGCTACACCTTC. Protein: CSVETPGADYGYTF.

J is TRBJ1-2 and V is TRBV2; D is ambiguous. The ends were cut back, 7 bases at V and 4 bases at J, with 13 bases in the middle. This CDR3 is built from 13 residues. In germline, CDR1 is SNHLY, CDR2 FYNNEI. The CDR3 nucleotides are TGTGCCAGCATTCGGGTCGTGGGCTATGGCTACACCTTC. Its translation is CASIRVVGYGYTF.

The rearrangement uses TRBV20-1 and TRBJ2-3; D is perhaps TRBD1 (5 bases). Germline lookup yields CDR1 DFQATT and CDR2 SNEGSKA (reference sequence). With 0 bases removed from V and 0 bases from J, the gap between germline ends came to 10 bases. This CDR3 has 15 amino acids. CDR3 region: CSARDGATSTDTQYF. The CDR3 region has the DNA TGCAGTGCTAGAGATGGGGCTACTAGCACAGATACGCAGTATTTT.

At least ten counts were recorded for this clonotype. The J gene is TRBJ2-1, the V gene TRBV6-2 or TRBV6-3; unclear D gene. This CDR3 spans 13 amino acids. V lost 0 bases to trimming and J lost 4 bases, with 4 bases between them. CDR1 MNHEY and CDR2 SVGEGT come from the germline V gene. CDR3 in DNA: TGTGCCAGCAGTTACTCGACTTACAATGAGCAGTTCTTC. It yields the protein CASSYSTYNEQFF.

The chain couples TRBV7-9 to TRBJ1-6; tentative D call: TRBD1 (6 bases). The V and J ends lost 5 bases and 10 bases respectively, with 15 bases between them. CDR1 is SEHNR and CDR2 is FQNEAQ in the germline V gene (reference sequence). The CDR3 has 14 residues. The CDR3 loop reads CASSPYRERSPLHF. The CDR3 DNA is TGTGCCAGCAGCCCATACAGGGAGCGATCACCCCTCCACTTT.

This clonotype was seen a handful of times. This chain connects TRBV2 to TRBJ2-1, with no clear D. Trimming took off 7 bases at V and 7 bases at J, with 14 bases between the two ends. This CDR3 contains 13 residues. Germline-derived CDR1 and CDR2 are SNHLY and FYNNEI. The CDR3 loop reads CASTEEGWNEQFF. The CDR3 bases are TGTGCCAGCACCGAAGAAGGATGGAATGAGCAGTTCTTC.

This clonotype was recorded a few times. V usage is TRBV12-5 and J usage is TRBJ2-7, with D unclear. Germline CDR1 reads LGHNT; CDR2 reads FRNRAP. V was shortened by 4 bases and J by 2 bases, with 12 bases between the two germline ends. The CDR3 spans 14 residues. CDR3: CASGSPSWTYEQYF. The CDR3 DNA reads TGTGCTAGTGGTTCCCCCTCGTGGACCTACGAGCAGTACTTC.

This clonotype has at least ten counts. This chain connects TRBV11-2 to TRBJ2-3; D may be TRBD1 or TRBD2 (5 bases each). Germline V CDR1 and CDR2: SGHAT, FQNNGV. The CDR3 is 15 amino acids. Trimming pared 4 bases from V and 8 bases from J, leaving 19 bases between. In DNA form, the CDR3 reads TGTGCCAGCAGCTCGTGGGACCCCGGTGGCGGTACGCAGTATTTT. As protein: CASSSWDPGGGTQYF.

The V and J genes are TRBV25-1 and TRBJ1-3; 9 bases fit TRBD1. CDR3 length: 17 residues. V gave up 0 bases and J gave up 1 base; unmatched junction bases: 4. Germline assignment: CDR1 MGHDK and CDR2 SYGVNS. The CDR3 here is CASSEYQGQGSGNTIYF. In DNA form, the CDR3 reads TGTGCCAGCAGTGAATATCAAGGACAGGGGTCTGGAAACACCATATATTTT.

V is TRBV28 and J is TRBJ2-2; 13 nucleotides match TRBD2. Germline lookup yields CDR1 MDHEN and CDR2 SYDVKM. The CDR3 consists of 18 residues. Trimming at V came to 6 bases and at J to 4 bases, leaving 11 bases not matched to a gene. CDR3 amino acids: CASREGLAGTSGTGELFF. The CDR3 nucleotides are TGTGCCAGCAGGGAGGGACTAGCGGGAACCTCGGGCACCGGGGAGCTGTTTTTT.

This clonotype appeared a few times. The chain combines TRBV19 with TRBJ2-3, with no clear D. This CDR3 comprises 14 residues. Trimming shortened V by 7 bases and J by 4 bases, and 15 bases separated the two germline ends. The germline gives CDR1 LNHDA, CDR2 SQIVND (reference sequence). The CDR3 here is CASMGIGFADTQYF. CDR3 nucleotides: TGTGCCAGTATGGGGATAGGGTTTGCAGATACGCAGTATTTT.